This T cell receptor (beta chain) was sequenced for a study of blood T cell repertoires in COVID-19. Study context: From the United States, Italy and Spain came samples of acute and convalescent COVID-19.

The protocol was immunoSEQ multiplex PCR, while the TCRdb copy is restricted to in-frame clones and leaves out a portion. Seen here are about 200,000 clones, about four fifths observed once, and the top ten hold 6.9%. The ends were cut back, 6 bases at V and 2 bases at J, with 13 bases in the middle. CDR1 is LNHDA, CDR2 SQIVND, per germline (reference sequence). This CDR3 contains 15 residues. This chain links TRBV19 with TRBJ1-4; D gene ambiguous. The sequenced sample consisted of peripheral blood. This clonotype originated in a man in his sixties with acute or convalescent COVID-19. In nucleotides, the CDR3 is TGTGCCAGTAGCCTAGCATTCCGGACTAATGAAAAACTGTTTTTT. Translated, it gives CASSLAFRTNEKLFF.